This T cell receptor (beta chain) stems from a study of blood T cell repertoires in COVID-19. For the study at large: Material from acute and convalescent COVID-19 was sourced from the United States, Italy and Spain. T cells, B-cell-depleted T cells, or PBMCs provided the cDNA or gDNA that served as material.

The repertoire was sequenced with immunoSEQ multiplex PCR; TCRdb's copy has only in-frame clones and lacks some. The repertoire includes 250,000 to 300,000 clones, approximately 81% of them detected once, and 2.5% to 3% sits in the top ten. The sequence came from an older woman with active or convalescent COVID-19. Input material: peripheral blood.

The CDR3 spells CASSYGTGRAEAFF. The CDR3 bases are TGTGCCAGCAGCTATGGGACAGGGCGGGCTGAAGCTTTCTTT. The rearrangement uses TRBV3-1 (or the pseudogene TRBV3-2) and TRBJ1-1, with 9 bases matching TRBD1. The CDR3 runs to 14 residues. Trimming cost V 5 bases and J 6 bases; bases outside gene matches: 7. In germline, CDR1 is LGHDT, CDR2 YNNKEL (reference sequence).